Listed here are 32 T cell receptor beta chains from one sample, sequenced in a study of a mutant IDH1 vaccine in newly diagnosed glioma. Their cognate antigens are unknown. The time point was: week 23, last vaccination. The study gave 300 ug of mutant IDH1 20-mer peptide per vaccine dose, with topical imiquimod. Sequencing was performed with immunoSEQ multiplex PCR; in TCRdb, only in-frame clones are kept and a portion is missing. Of tens of thousands of clones listed, approximately 85% are singletons. Here the sequenced sample was PBMCs, taken from a glioma patient whose treatment included an IDH1 peptide vaccine. The receptors stem from a woman aged 45-65 years with glioma.

The chain couples TRBV30 to TRBJ2-3, with D perhaps being TRBD1 or TRBD2 (5 bases each). The V gene lost 5 bases and the J gene lost 6 bases, with 18 bases spanning the gap. CDR3 length: 14 residues. The germline CDR1 and CDR2 sequences are GTSNPN and SVGIG (reference sequence). The CDR3 loop reads CAWAYGASMDTQYF. The CDR3 DNA is TGTGCCTGGGCCTACGGGGCCTCAATGGATACGCAGTATTTT. Full variable domain (missing parts from reference TRBV30 and TRBJ2-3): SQTIHQWPATLVQPVGSPLSLECTVEGTSNPNLYWYRQAAGRGLQLLFYSVGIGQISSEVPQNLSASRPQDRQFILSSKKLLLSDSGFYLCAWAYGASMDTQYFGPGTRLTVL.

This clone was picked up one time. This chain connects TRBV27 to TRBJ2-1; 9 bases match TRBD1. This CDR3 region has 16 residues. The V segment lost 10 bases and the J segment 2 bases; nucleotides outside the gene matches: 12. Germline CDR1 is MNHEY and CDR2 is SMNVEV (reference sequence). This chain's CDR3 is CAIGTGTFAPYNEQFF. The CDR3 nucleotides are TGTGCCATCGGGACAGGGACCTTTGCACCCTACAATGAGCAGTTCTTC.

The chain carries TRBV18 and TRBJ2-1; 14 bases align to TRBD2. This CDR3 is 16 amino acids long. In germline, CDR1 is KGHSH, CDR2 LQKENI. The trim removed 6 bases at V and 6 bases at J, leaving 7 bases unmatched. Here the CDR3 reads CASSGTSGRGINEQFF. The CDR3 coding sequence is TGTGCCAGCTCCGGGACTAGCGGGAGAGGGATCAATGAGCAGTTCTTC. The full variable domain, its missing parts supplied by reference TRBV18 and TRBJ2-1, is NAGVMQNPRHLVRRRGQEARLRCSPMKGHSHVYWYRQLPEEGLKFMVYLQKENIIDESGMPKERFSAEFPKEGPSILRIQQVVRGDSAAYFCASSGTSGRGINEQFFGPGTRLTVL.

The chain uses TRBV2 and TRBJ2-7; D ambiguous. The V gene lost 7 bases and the J gene lost 6 bases, with 16 bases spanning the gap. Germline V lookup: CDR1 SNHLY, CDR2 FYNNEI. This CDR3 has 13 amino acids. The chain's CDR3 is CASTSGQRGEQYF. Here the CDR3 DNA reads TGTGCCAGCACGTCAGGTCAGCGAGGCGAGCAGTACTTC.

DNA of the CDR3: TGTGCCACCAGCCCCTCTGATAACAATGAGCAGTTCTTC. Protein product: CATSPSDNNEQFF. V usage is TRBV15 and J usage is TRBJ2-1, with unresolved D. This CDR3 region has 13 residues. V was trimmed by 5 bases and J by 5 bases, leaving 10 bases between them. Per the germline V gene, CDR1 is LNHNV and CDR2 is YYDKDF (reference sequence).

V gene TRBV2 combines with J gene TRBJ2-4; D perhaps matches TRBD2 (6 bases). The CDR3 is 14 amino acids. Between the trimmed V and J ends, which lost 3 bases and 9 bases, there was a span of 15 bases. The germline V gene encodes CDR1 SNHLY and CDR2 FYNNEI. The CDR3 region is CASSETWRDSIQYF. In nucleotides, the CDR3 is TGTGCCAGCAGTGAGACCTGGCGGGATAGCATTCAGTACTTC.

V and J are TRBV28 and TRBJ2-3, with 9 positions matching TRBD2. The ends lost 10 bases at V and 0 bases at J; junction bases unmatched: 8. Germline loops: CDR1 MDHEN, CDR2 SYDVKM. The length of the CDR3 is 15 residues. CDR3 amino acids: CATRITSGSTDTQYF. In DNA, the CDR3 is TGTGCCACCCGGATAACTAGCGGGAGCACAGATACGCAGTATTTT. Using reference TRBV28 and TRBJ2-3 for the parts outside the CDR3, the full variable domain is DVKVTQSSRYLVKRTGEKVFLECVQDMDHENMFWYRQDPGLGLRLIYFSYDVKMKEKGDIPEGYSVSREKKERFSLILESASTNQTSMYLCATRITSGSTDTQYFGPGTRLTVL.

Only a few counts were recorded for this clone. V usage is TRBV20-1 and J usage is TRBJ1-1; D not certain. There are 11 residues in the CDR3. Trimming stripped 0 bases from V and 9 bases from J, with 8 bases between. The V gene's germline CDR1 is DFQATT and CDR2 SNEGSKA (reference sequence). CDR3 loop: CSARDPVKAFF. DNA for the CDR3: TGCAGTGCTAGAGATCCCGTTAAAGCTTTCTTT.

The rearrangement uses TRBV7-9 and TRBJ1-1, with no clear D. The CDR3 has 16 amino acids. V gave up 5 bases and J gave up 2 bases, with 18 bases separating them. From germline, CDR1 is SEHNR and CDR2 FQNEAQ (reference sequence). The CDR3 sequence: CASSPIPGRPNTEAFF. The DNA of the CDR3 is TGTGCCAGCAGCCCAATCCCCGGGAGACCAAACACTGAAGCTTTCTTT.

The chain is built from TRBV2 and TRBJ2-5; D is uncertain. V lost 7 bases, J lost 3 bases, and 9 bases lay in between. The CDR3 is 12 residues long. Germline assignment: CDR1 SNHLY and CDR2 FYNNEI. CDR3 sequence (DNA): TGTGCCAGCATAGAAAGAAAAGAGACCCAGTACTTC. This sequence encodes CASIERKETQYF. The full variable domain, completed using reference TRBV2 and TRBJ2-5, is EPEVTQTPSHQVTQMGQEVILRCVPISNHLYFYWYRQILGQKVEFLVSFYNNEISEKSEIFDDQFSVERPDGSNFTLKIRSTKLEDSAMYFCASIERKETQYFGPGTRLLVL.

This rearrangement joins TRBV28 to TRBJ2-7, with D unresolved. CDR3 length equals 14 residues. Germline V gives CDR1 MDHEN, CDR2 SYDVKM. Deletions cut 4 bases from V and 4 bases from J, with 14 bases between. The CDR3 bases are TGTGCCAGCAGTTCCCCCGCCTGGCTTTACGAGCAGTACTTC. This encodes CASSSPAWLYEQYF. Based on the CDR3 plus reference TRBV28 and TRBJ2-7, the full variable domain is DVKVTQSSRYLVKRTGEKVFLECVQDMDHENMFWYRQDPGLGLRLIYFSYDVKMKEKGDIPEGYSVSREKKERFSLILESASTNQTSMYLCASSSPAWLYEQYFGPGTRLTVT.

This clone showed up just a few times. The V call is TRBV21-1, the J call TRBJ1-5. TRBV21-1 represents a pseudogene. The length of the CDR3 is 13 residues. The CDR3 DNA is TGTGCCAGCAGCAAAGCTAAGGATCAGCCCCAGCATTTT. It codes for CASSKAKDQPQHF.

The gene calls are TRBV11-2 and TRBJ1-3; 8 positions match TRBD1. Looked up from germline, CDR1 is SGHAT and CDR2 is FQNNGV. There are 15 residues in the CDR3. The ends lost 4 bases at V and 5 bases at J; junction bases unmatched: 7. The CDR3 here is CASSSRQGNRNTIYF. The CDR3, as DNA: TGTGCCAGCAGCTCCCGACAGGGGAACCGAAACACCATATATTTT. Based on the CDR3 plus reference TRBV11-2 and TRBJ1-3, the full variable domain is EAGVAQSPRYKIIEKRQSVAFWCNPISGHATLYWYQQILGQGPKLLIQFQNNGVVDDSQLPKDRFSAERLKGVDSTLKIQPAKLEDSAVYLCASSSRQGNRNTIYFGEGSWLTVV.

V is TRBV7-2 and J is TRBJ2-2; TRBD1 or TRBD2 may be the D gene (5 bases each). Germline lookup yields CDR1 SGHTA and CDR2 FQGNSA. The germline V and J ends were trimmed by 5 bases and 7 bases, with 11 bases remaining between them. The length of the CDR3 is 13 residues. CDR3 sequence: CASSRGVRGELFF. The CDR3 DNA reads as TGTGCCAGCAGCAGAGGGGTTCGCGGGGAGCTGTTTTTT.

The rearrangement uses TRBV19 and TRBJ1-2; 7 nucleotides line up with TRBD1. Germline values: CDR1 LNHDA, CDR2 SQIVND (reference sequence). The J segment lost 4 bases and the V segment lost 8 bases, leaving 13 bases of the junction unmatched. The CDR3 extends over 15 amino acids. The CDR3 loop is CASSLPGTDRYGYTF. The CDR3 DNA reads TGTGCCAGTTCCCTCCCAGGGACAGACCGCTATGGCTACACCTTC.

The gene calls are TRBV5-1 and TRBJ2-3, with a weak D call TRBD2 (6 bases). Germline values: CDR1 SGHRS, CDR2 YFSETQ. The length of the CDR3 is 15 residues. V shed 0 bases and J shed 2 bases, with 10 bases lying between them. The CDR3 DNA is TGCGCCAGCAGCTTGGGAGCGGGCCTCACAGATACGCAGTATTTT. Translated: CASSLGAGLTDTQYF.

The sample holds one count of this clone. The chain joins TRBV28 to TRBJ2-3; 9 nucleotides agree with TRBD1. V shed 5 bases and J 8 bases; nucleotides not matched to a gene: 8. The CDR3 runs 14 residues. From germline, CDR1 is MDHEN and CDR2 SYDVKM. This chain's CDR3 is CASSPGQGRRTQYF. The CDR3 DNA reads as TGTGCCAGCAGTCCGGGACAGGGTAGACGTACGCAGTATTTT.

Note on this clone: One end of the junction varies from germline; a read error may be responsible. The chain is built from TRBV7-7 and TRBJ2-7; unclear D gene. CDR1 SSHAT and CDR2 FNYEAQ come from the germline V gene (reference sequence). CDR3 length equals 14 residues. This CDR3 is CASSLNYYSYEQYF. CDR3 DNA: TGTGCTAGCAGCTTAAACTACTACTCCTACGAGCAGTACTTC.

The V and J genes are TRBV29-1 and TRBJ2-7; 7 nucleotides match TRBD2. V lost 4 bases and J lost 6; bases outside the gene matches: 9. Germline CDR1 SQVTM, CDR2 ANQGSEA. The CDR3 runs 13 residues. The CDR3, as DNA: TGCAGCGTTGGGGCGGGGGTAAATCGCGAGCAGTACTTC. Translating it yields CSVGAGVNREQYF.

V and J are TRBV5-1 and TRBJ2-1; D not resolved. This CDR3 contains 16 residues. CDR1 is SGHRS, CDR2 YFSETQ, per germline. With 0 bases removed from V and 0 bases from J, the gap between germline ends came to 10 bases. The CDR3 spells CASSLVALSSYNEQFF. The CDR3 coding sequence is TGCGCCAGCAGCTTGGTTGCCCTGAGCTCCTACAATGAGCAGTTCTTC. Using reference TRBV5-1 and TRBJ2-1 for the parts outside the CDR3, the full variable domain is KAGVTQTPRYLIKTRGQQVTLSCSPISGHRSVSWYQQTPGQGLQFLFEYFSETQRNKGNFPGRFSGRQFSNSRSEMNVSTLELGDSALYLCASSLVALSSYNEQFFGPGTRLTVL.

This chain joins TRBV5-1 and TRBJ2-5; D is undetermined. Germline assignment: CDR1 SGHRS and CDR2 YFSETQ. The CDR3 totals 12 residues. The ends were cut back, 0 bases at V and 5 bases at J, with 5 bases in the middle. The CDR3 DNA sequence: TGCGCCAGCAGCTTGGCGTGGGAGACCCAGTACTTC. It specifies CASSLAWETQYF.

V and J are TRBV11-2 and TRBJ2-7, with D uncertain. Germline V gives CDR1 SGHAT, CDR2 FQNNGV. Trimming removed 5 bases from V and 3 bases from J, with 5 bases in between. This CDR3 has 11 residues. As DNA, the CDR3 is TGTGCCAGCAGCGAGAGCTACGAGCAGTACTTC. This translates into CASSESYEQYF.

The CDR3 sequence: CASSPGPPANTGELFF. The DNA of the CDR3 is TGTGCCAGCTCACCGGGTCCGCCCGCGAACACCGGGGAGCTGTTTTTT. This chain joins TRBV18 and TRBJ2-2; D is undetermined. The CDR3 contains 16 residues. Looked up from germline, CDR1 is KGHSH and CDR2 is LQKENI. V lost 3 bases and J lost 0, with 11 bases in between.

The V and J genes are TRBV28 and TRBJ1-5; a weak D match, TRBD1 (5 bases). The V gene lost 3 bases and the J gene lost 0 bases, with 12 bases spanning the gap. The CDR3 has 16 amino acids. The V gene's germline CDR1 is MDHEN and CDR2 SYDVKM. This chain's CDR3 is CASSFGTVYSNQPQHF. Here the CDR3 DNA reads TGTGCCAGCAGTTTTGGGACCGTATATAGCAATCAGCCCCAGCATTTT.

The V call is TRBV7-8, the J call TRBJ2-1, with D unresolved. The CDR3 contains 14 residues. Trimming removed 5 bases from V and 0 bases from J, with 8 bases in between. Germline loops: CDR1 SGHVS, CDR2 FQNEAQ. The CDR3 reads CASSKGLSYNEQFF. The CDR3 coding sequence is TGTGCCAGCAGCAAGGGCCTCTCCTACAATGAGCAGTTCTTC. Supplemented by reference TRBV7-8 and TRBJ2-1, the full variable domain reads GAGVSQSPRYKVAKRGQDVALRCDPISGHVSLFWYQQALGQGPEFLTYFQNEAQLDKSGLPSDRFFAERPEGSVSTLKIQRTQQEDSAVYLCASSKGLSYNEQFFGPGTRLTVL.

This chain joins TRBV6-1 and TRBJ2-5, with 10 bases aligning to TRBD1. V was pared by 2 bases and J by 1 base, with 7 bases of the junction left unmatched. Germline values: CDR1 MNHNS, CDR2 SASEGT. The CDR3 has 17 amino acids. CDR3 protein: CASSEYGQGGFQETQYF. In DNA form, the CDR3 reads TGTGCCAGCAGTGAATACGGACAGGGGGGGTTCCAAGAGACCCAGTACTTC.

The chain combines TRBV27 with TRBJ2-5; 8 bases are a match to TRBD2. The CDR3 has 15 amino acids. Germline V gene data show CDR1 as MNHEY and CDR2 as SMNVEV (reference sequence). V trimming: 6 bases; J trimming: 4 bases; junction bases outside the gene matches: 10. The CDR3 is CASSPFSGKGETQYF. The CDR3 bases are TGTGCCAGCAGCCCCTTTAGCGGGAAGGGAGAGACCCAGTACTTC.

V usage is TRBV19 and J usage is TRBJ2-5; D might be TRBD1 (5 bases). The CDR3 runs to 13 residues. Trimming pared 5 bases from V and 1 base from J, leaving 8 bases between. In germline, CDR1 is LNHDA, CDR2 SQIVND (reference sequence). In nucleotides, the CDR3 is TGTGCCAGTAGTCCCAGGGTCCAAGAGACCCAGTACTTC. As protein: CASSPRVQETQYF. The full variable domain, in which reference TRBV19 and TRBJ2-5 provide the parts outside the CDR3, is DGGITQSPKYLFRKEGQNVTLSCEQNLNHDAMYWYRQDPGQGLRLIYYSQIVNDFQKGDIAEGYSVSREKKESFPLTVTSAQKNPTAFYLCASSPRVQETQYFGPGTRLLVL.

V usage is TRBV5-1 and J usage is TRBJ2-7, with D uncertain. From germline, CDR1 is SGHRS and CDR2 YFSETQ. V was shortened by 7 bases and J by 0 bases, with 5 bases between the two germline ends. The CDR3 loop spans 11 amino acids. CDR3 protein: CASGSSYEQYF. CDR3 in DNA: TGCGCCAGCGGCTCCTCCTACGAGCAGTACTTC.

This clone was seen only once. This chain connects TRBV7-8 to TRBJ1-2; tentative D call: TRBD1 (6 bases). The V end was cut by 2 bases, the J end by 2 bases, with 9 bases between. Germline loops: CDR1 SGHVS, CDR2 FQNEAQ. This CDR3 is built from 14 residues. This CDR3 is CASSLLGGNYGYTF. The CDR3 nucleotides read TGTGCCAGCAGCTTACTTGGGGGCAACTATGGCTACACCTTC.

The chain links TRBV2 to TRBJ2-1, with unresolved D. Germline CDR1 SNHLY, CDR2 FYNNEI. Trimming removed 4 bases from V and 7 bases from J, with 11 bases in between. The CDR3 covers 13 residues. In DNA form, the CDR3 reads TGTGCCAGCAGTGGCCTTGGGTGGAATGAGCAGTTCTTC. Its protein is CASSGLGWNEQFF.

This sequence joins TRBV5-5 and TRBJ2-7, with D perhaps matching TRBD1 or TRBD2 (5 bases each). The V end lost 0 bases, the J end lost 3 bases, and 13 bases lay between the germline ends. The CDR3 runs 15 residues. Germline V gene lookup returns CDR1 SGHKS and CDR2 YYEKEE (reference sequence). The CDR3, as DNA: TGTGCCAGCAGCTTGGCTGAGGGGATTTACTACGAGCAGTACTTC. Residues: CASSLAEGIYYEQYF.